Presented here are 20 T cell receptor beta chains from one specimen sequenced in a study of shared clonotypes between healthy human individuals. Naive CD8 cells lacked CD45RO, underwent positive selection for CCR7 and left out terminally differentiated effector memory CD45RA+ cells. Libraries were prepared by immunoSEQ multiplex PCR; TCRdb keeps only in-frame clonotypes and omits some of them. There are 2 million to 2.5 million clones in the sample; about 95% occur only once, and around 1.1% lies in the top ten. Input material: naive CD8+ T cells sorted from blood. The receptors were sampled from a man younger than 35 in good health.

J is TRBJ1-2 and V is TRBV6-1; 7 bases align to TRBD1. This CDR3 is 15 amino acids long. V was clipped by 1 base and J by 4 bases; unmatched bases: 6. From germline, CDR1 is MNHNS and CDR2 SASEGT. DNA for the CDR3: TGTGCCAGCAGTGAAGTCGGGGACAGTCCCTATGGCTACACCTTC. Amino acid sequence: CASSEVGDSPYGYTF.

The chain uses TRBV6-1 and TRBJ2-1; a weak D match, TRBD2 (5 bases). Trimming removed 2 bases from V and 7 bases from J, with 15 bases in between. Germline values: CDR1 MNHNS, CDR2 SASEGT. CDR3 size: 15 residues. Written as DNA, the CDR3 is TGTGCCAGCAGTGAATTACGGGGTCCTGATAATGAGCAGTTCTTC. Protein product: CASSELRGPDNEQFF.

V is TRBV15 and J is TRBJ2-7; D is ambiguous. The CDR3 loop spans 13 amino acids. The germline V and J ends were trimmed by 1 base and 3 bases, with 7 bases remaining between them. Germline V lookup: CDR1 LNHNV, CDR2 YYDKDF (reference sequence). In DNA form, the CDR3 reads TGTGCCACCAGCAGAGCCCCCGACTACGAGCAGTACTTC. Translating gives CATSRAPDYEQYF.

This CDR3 reads CASSVLESAVETQYF. The CDR3 DNA reads as TGTGCCAGCAGCGTTTTAGAGAGTGCGGTGGAGACCCAGTACTTC. The chain joins TRBV7-8 to TRBJ2-5; no definite D call. There are 15 residues in the CDR3. Germline V gene data show CDR1 as SGHVS and CDR2 as FQNEAQ. The ends were cut back, 5 bases at V and 5 bases at J, with 18 bases in the middle.

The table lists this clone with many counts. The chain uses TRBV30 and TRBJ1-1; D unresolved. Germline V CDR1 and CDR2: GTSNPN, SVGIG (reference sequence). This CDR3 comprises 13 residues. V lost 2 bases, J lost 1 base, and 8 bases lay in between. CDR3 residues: CAWSTQENTEAFF. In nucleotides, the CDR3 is TGTGCCTGGAGTACTCAGGAGAACACTGAAGCTTTCTTT.

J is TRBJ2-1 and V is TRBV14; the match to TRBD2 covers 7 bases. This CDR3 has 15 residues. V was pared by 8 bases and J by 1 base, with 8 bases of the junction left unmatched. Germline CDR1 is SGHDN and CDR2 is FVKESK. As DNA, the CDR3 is TGTGCCAGCCTCGACCTAGCGGAATCCTACAATGAGCAGTTCTTC. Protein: CASLDLAESYNEQFF.

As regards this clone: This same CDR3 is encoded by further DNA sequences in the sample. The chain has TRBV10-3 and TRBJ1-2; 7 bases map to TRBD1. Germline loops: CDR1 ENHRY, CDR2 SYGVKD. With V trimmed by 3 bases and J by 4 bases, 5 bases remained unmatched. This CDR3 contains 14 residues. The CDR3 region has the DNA TGTGCCATCAGTGAATCCGGGACAGCCTATGGCTACACCTTC. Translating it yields CAISESGTAYGYTF.

DNA for the CDR3: TGCGCCAGCTCCAGAGCCAGCTCCGGAAACACCATATATTTT. This encodes CASSRASSGNTIYF. V gene TRBV5-1 combines with J gene TRBJ1-3; D call uncertain. In germline, CDR1 is SGHRS, CDR2 YFSETQ. CDR3 length: 14 amino acids. V was pared by 7 bases and J by 4 bases, with 15 bases between. The entire variable domain, with the rest obtained from reference TRBV5-1 and TRBJ1-3, is as follows: KAGVTQTPRYLIKTRGQQVTLSCSPISGHRSVSWYQQTPGQGLQFLFEYFSETQRNKGNFPGRFSGRQFSNSRSEMNVSTLELGDSALYLCASSRASSGNTIYFGEGSWLTVV.

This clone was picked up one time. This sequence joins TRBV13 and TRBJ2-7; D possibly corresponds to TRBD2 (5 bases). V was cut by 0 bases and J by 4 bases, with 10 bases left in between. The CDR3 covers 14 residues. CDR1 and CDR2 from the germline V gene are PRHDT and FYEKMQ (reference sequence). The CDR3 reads CASSLGRVVYEQYF. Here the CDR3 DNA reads TGTGCCAGCAGCTTAGGGAGGGTAGTTTACGAGCAGTACTTC.

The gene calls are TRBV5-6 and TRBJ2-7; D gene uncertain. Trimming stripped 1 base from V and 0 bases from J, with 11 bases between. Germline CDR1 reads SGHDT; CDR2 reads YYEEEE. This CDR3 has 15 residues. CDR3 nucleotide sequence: TGTGCCAGCAGCTTGTGGAGCGCCGACTCCTACGAGCAGTACTTC. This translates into CASSLWSADSYEQYF. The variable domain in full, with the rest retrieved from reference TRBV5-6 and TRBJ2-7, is DAGVTQSPTHLIKTRGQQVTLRCSPKSGHDTVSWYQQALGQGPQFIFQYYEEEERQRGNFPDRFSGHQFPNYSSELNVNALLLGDSALYLCASSLWSADSYEQYFGPGTRLTVT.

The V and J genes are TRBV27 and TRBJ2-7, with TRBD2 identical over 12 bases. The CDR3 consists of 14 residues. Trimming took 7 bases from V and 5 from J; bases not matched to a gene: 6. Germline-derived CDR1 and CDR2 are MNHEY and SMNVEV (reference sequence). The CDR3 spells CASKLAGGTHEQYF. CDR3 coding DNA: TGTGCCAGCAAGCTAGCGGGAGGGACCCACGAGCAGTACTTC.

CDR3 loop: CASSLMGTGGETQYF. Here the CDR3 DNA reads TGTGCCAGCAGCTTGATGGGGACAGGGGGAGAGACCCAGTACTTC. The V call is TRBV5-6, the J call TRBJ2-5; TRBD1 matches 11 bases. The V segment lost 1 base and the J segment 4 bases; nucleotides outside the gene matches: 3. Per germline, CDR1 SGHDT and CDR2 YYEEEE. The CDR3 is 15 amino acids.

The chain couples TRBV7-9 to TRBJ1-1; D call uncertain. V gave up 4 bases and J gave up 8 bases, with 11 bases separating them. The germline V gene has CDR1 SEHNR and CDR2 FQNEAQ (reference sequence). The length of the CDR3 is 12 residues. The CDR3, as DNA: TGTGCCAGCAGCTCCTCAGGCCTCGAAGCTTTCTTT. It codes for CASSSSGLEAFF. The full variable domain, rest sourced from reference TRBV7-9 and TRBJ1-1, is DTGVSQNPRHKITKRGQNVTFRCDPISEHNRLYWYRQTLGQGPEFLTYFQNEAQLEKSRLLSDRFSAERPKGSFSTLEIQRTEQGDSAMYLCASSSSGLEAFFGQGTRLTVV.

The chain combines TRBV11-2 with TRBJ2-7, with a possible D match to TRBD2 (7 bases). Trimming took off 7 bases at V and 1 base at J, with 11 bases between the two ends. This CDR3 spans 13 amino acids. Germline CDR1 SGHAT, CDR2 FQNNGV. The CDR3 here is CASNEGGSYEQYF. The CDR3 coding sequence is TGTGCCAGCAATGAGGGGGGGTCCTACGAGCAGTACTTC.

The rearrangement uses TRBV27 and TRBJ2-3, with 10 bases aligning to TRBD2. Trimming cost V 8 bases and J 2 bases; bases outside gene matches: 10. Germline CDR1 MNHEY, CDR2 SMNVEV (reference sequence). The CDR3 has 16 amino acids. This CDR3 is CASPSGGQPFTDTQYF. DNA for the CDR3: TGTGCCAGCCCTAGCGGGGGCCAACCTTTCACAGATACGCAGTATTTT.

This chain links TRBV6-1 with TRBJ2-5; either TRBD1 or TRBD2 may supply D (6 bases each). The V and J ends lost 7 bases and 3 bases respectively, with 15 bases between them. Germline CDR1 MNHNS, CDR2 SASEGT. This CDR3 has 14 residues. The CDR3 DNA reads TGTGCCAGCACGGAGGGGGACTCAAAAGAGACCCAGTACTTC. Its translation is CASTEGDSKETQYF.

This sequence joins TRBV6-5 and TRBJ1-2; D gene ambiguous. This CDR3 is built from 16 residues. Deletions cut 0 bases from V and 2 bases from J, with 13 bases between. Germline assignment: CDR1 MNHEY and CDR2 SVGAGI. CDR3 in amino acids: CASSYSLPELNYGYTF. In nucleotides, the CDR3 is TGTGCCAGCAGTTACTCTTTGCCAGAACTGAACTATGGCTACACCTTC.

CDR3 nucleotide sequence: TGCGCCAGCAGCTTGTCGGTCGGGGGCGCTGACACTGAAGCTTTCTTT. As protein: CASSLSVGGADTEAFF. V is TRBV5-1 and J is TRBJ1-1; D may be TRBD1 (6 bases). This CDR3 spans 16 amino acids. Trimming left V 1 base short and J 3 bases short, with 16 bases between. CDR1 is SGHRS, CDR2 YFSETQ, per germline.

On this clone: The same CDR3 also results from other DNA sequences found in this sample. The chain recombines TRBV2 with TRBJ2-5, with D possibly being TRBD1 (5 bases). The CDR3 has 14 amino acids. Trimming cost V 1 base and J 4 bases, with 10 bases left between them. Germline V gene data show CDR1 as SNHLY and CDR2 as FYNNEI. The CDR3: CASSEGQGIETQYF. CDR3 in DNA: TGTGCCAGCAGTGAAGGGCAGGGAATAGAGACCCAGTACTTC. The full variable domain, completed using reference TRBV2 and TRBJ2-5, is EPEVTQTPSHQVTQMGQEVILRCVPISNHLYFYWYRQILGQKVEFLVSFYNNEISEKSEIFDDQFSVERPDGSNFTLKIRSTKLEDSAMYFCASSEGQGIETQYFGPGTRLLVL.

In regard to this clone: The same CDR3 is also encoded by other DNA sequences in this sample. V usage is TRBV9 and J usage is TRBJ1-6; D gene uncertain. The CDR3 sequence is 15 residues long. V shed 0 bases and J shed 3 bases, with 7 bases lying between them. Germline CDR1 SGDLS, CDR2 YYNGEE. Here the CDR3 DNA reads TGTGCCAGCAGCGTAGAAGGAGGCTATAATTCACCCCTCCACTTT. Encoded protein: CASSVEGGYNSPLHF. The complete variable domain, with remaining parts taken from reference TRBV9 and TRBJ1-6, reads DSGVTQTPKHLITATGQRVTLRCSPRSGDLSVYWYQQSLDQGLQFLIQYYNGEERAKGNILERFSAQQFPDLHSELNLSSLELGDSALYFCASSVEGGYNSPLHFGNGTRLTVT.